These 25 T cell receptor beta chains came from one sample sequenced in a study of T cells in Graves' hyperthyroidism and ophthalmopathy. TCR beta CDR3 regions were amplified from RNA transcripts. TCR CDR3 regions were first amplified by RT-PCR with HTBI primers. From the multiplex PCR reads, TCRdb called clonotypes with MiXCR, one entry per CDR3 protein. Among about half a million distinct CDR3 sequences, around 16% were seen once, and the ten largest hold 25% to 30%. Material: blood. The receptors come from a woman aged 30 to 39 with Graves' ophthalmopathy.

This clonotype was seen many times. The V gene is TRBV3-1, the J gene TRBJ2-1; 8 bases are shared with TRBD2. After removal of 6 bases from V and 5 bases from J, the junction contained 9 bases not matched to a gene. The CDR3 covers 15 residues. Per germline, CDR1 LGHDT and CDR2 YNNKEL (reference sequence). CDR3 protein: CASSHSGRGDNEQFF. The CDR3 bases are TGTGCCAGCAGTCACAGCGGGAGAGGGGACAATGAGCAGTTCTTC.

Here the CDR3 reads CASSYESGKSNQPQHF. As DNA, the CDR3 is TGTGCCAGCAGTTATGAGTCCGGGAAGAGCAATCAGCCCCAGCATTTT. This sequence joins TRBV6-5 and TRBJ1-5; the D is unclear. Trimming cost V 3 bases and J 1 base, with 13 bases left between them. CDR3 length equals 16 residues. CDR1 and CDR2 from the germline V gene are MNHEY and SVGAGI.

This clonotype was picked up a small number of times. This sequence joins TRBV10-3 and TRBJ2-6; no firm D call. The CDR3 totals 15 residues. Germline lookup yields CDR1 ENHRY and CDR2 SYGVKD. With 6 bases removed from V and 0 bases from J, the gap between germline ends came to 9 bases. The CDR3 DNA reads as TGTGCCATCAGCCAGATCAGCTCTGGGGCCAACGTCCTGACTTTC. Its translation is CAISQISSGANVLTF.

The J gene is TRBJ2-6, the V gene TRBV28; D perhaps matches TRBD2 (6 bases). Trimming left V 7 bases short and J 0 bases short, with 13 bases between. This CDR3 region has 16 residues. From germline, CDR1 is MDHEN and CDR2 SYDVKM. The CDR3 is CASIPMGGSGANVLTF. The CDR3 DNA reads as TGTGCCAGCATCCCAATGGGGGGCTCTGGGGCCAACGTCCTGACTTTC. Full variable domain (missing parts from reference TRBV28 and TRBJ2-6): DVKVTQSSRYLVKRTGEKVFLECVQDMDHENMFWYRQDPGLGLRLIYFSYDVKMKEKGDIPEGYSVSREKKERFSLILESASTNQTSMYLCASIPMGGSGANVLTFGAGSRLTVL.

The chain employs TRBV27 and TRBJ2-1, with D hard to call. CDR3 length equals 14 residues. V was clipped by 5 bases and J by 5 bases, with 13 bases between them. The germline V gene encodes CDR1 MNHEY and CDR2 SMNVEV (reference sequence). CDR3 loop: CASSKQGSDNEQFF. The DNA for the CDR3 is TGTGCCAGCAGTAAGCAAGGGTCCGACAATGAGCAGTTCTTC.

A few counts support this clonotype. V gene TRBV4-1 combines with J gene TRBJ2-7, with a possible D match to TRBD2 (6 bases). This CDR3 has 15 residues. In germline, CDR1 is MGHRA, CDR2 YSYEKL. Deletions cut 0 bases from V and 7 bases from J, with 16 bases between. CDR3 nucleotides: TGCGCCAGCAGCCAAGAGAATGGACGGGGGAGGGAGCAGTACTTC. Translating gives CASSQENGRGREQYF.

This chain joins TRBV19 and TRBJ1-1; possibly TRBD1 for D (5 bases). With 6 bases removed from V and 0 bases from J, the gap between germline ends came to 11 bases. In germline, CDR1 is LNHDA, CDR2 SQIVND (reference sequence). This CDR3 has 14 amino acids. The CDR3 nucleotides are TGTGCCAGTAGGGGACCGCCCATGAACACTGAAGCTTTCTTT. Protein product: CASRGPPMNTEAFF.

This clonotype was detected many times. The chain couples TRBV11-1 to TRBJ2-1; no firm D call. The CDR3 extends over 14 amino acids. Trimming removed 4 bases from V and 10 bases from J, with 17 bases in between. CDR1 SGHAT and CDR2 FQDESV come from the germline V gene (reference sequence). DNA for the CDR3: TGTGCCAGCAGCTCCCTACTGCGCTCATCGGAGCAGTTCTTC. This gives the protein CASSSLLRSSEQFF.

This clonotype was seen at least ten times. The chain has TRBV20-1 and TRBJ2-2; tentatively, D is TRBD2 (6 bases). The V end lost 5 bases, the J end lost 0 bases, and 10 bases lay between the germline ends. This CDR3 spans 14 amino acids. Germline V lookup: CDR1 DFQATT, CDR2 SNEGSKA (reference sequence). DNA of the CDR3: TGCAGTGCTGTAGGACTAACGAACACCGGGGAGCTGTTTTTT. It yields the protein CSAVGLTNTGELFF.

This clonotype was seen a handful of times. V is TRBV9 and J is TRBJ2-3; D might be TRBD2 (5 bases). This CDR3 is built from 14 residues. Germline V CDR1 and CDR2: SGDLS, YYNGEE. Trimming took off 3 bases at V and 4 bases at J, with 12 bases between the two ends. The CDR3 is CASSAMGAADTQYF. For the CDR3, the DNA is TGTGCCAGCAGCGCTATGGGAGCGGCAGATACGCAGTATTTT. Full variable domain (missing parts from reference TRBV9 and TRBJ2-3): DSGVTQTPKHLITATGQRVTLRCSPRSGDLSVYWYQQSLDQGLQFLIQYYNGEERAKGNILERFSAQQFPDLHSELNLSSLELGDSALYFCASSAMGAADTQYFGPGTRLTVL.

This clonotype was seen ten or more times. The chain carries TRBV7-9 and TRBJ2-1; D may be TRBD1 or TRBD2 (5 bases each). This CDR3 has 15 amino acids. Per germline, CDR1 SEHNR and CDR2 FQNEAQ (reference sequence). With 2 bases removed from V and 8 bases from J, the gap between germline ends came to 16 bases. The CDR3 DNA reads as TGTGCCAGCAGCTTATATTACCGGGACCACGATGAGCAGTTCTTC. The encoded protein is CASSLYYRDHDEQFF. The variable domain in full, with the rest retrieved from reference TRBV7-9 and TRBJ2-1, is DTGVSQNPRHKITKRGQNVTFRCDPISEHNRLYWYRQTLGQGPEFLTYFQNEAQLEKSRLLSDRFSAERPKGSFSTLEIQRTEQGDSAMYLCASSLYYRDHDEQFFGPGTRLTVL.

This clonotype occurred many times. V and J are TRBV28 and TRBJ2-7; D possibly matches TRBD1 or TRBD2 (5 bases each). The CDR3 has 15 amino acids. CDR1 is MDHEN and CDR2 is SYDVKM in the germline V gene. V was pared by 4 bases and J by 2 bases, with 15 bases between. The CDR3 nucleotides are TGTGCCAGCAGTTCCCCGGGACGGAAAGCCTACGAGCAGTACTTC. Its translation is CASSSPGRKAYEQYF.

This clonotype was found many times. V gene TRBV20-1 combines with J gene TRBJ2-7; D is perhaps TRBD1 or TRBD2 (5 bases each). V lost 3 bases to trimming and J lost 0 bases, with 9 bases between them. Germline V CDR1 and CDR2: DFQATT, SNEGSKA (reference sequence). The CDR3 totals 13 residues. This CDR3 is CSARGTGSYEQYF. DNA of the CDR3: TGCAGTGCTAGGGGGACGGGCTCCTACGAGCAGTACTTC.

The CDR3 sequence: CASRTRRGTREAFF. DNA of the CDR3: TGTGCCAGCCGAACACGGAGAGGGACACGGGAAGCTTTCTTT. The V gene is TRBV6-1, the J gene TRBJ1-1; tentatively, D is TRBD1 (6 bases). V shed 8 bases and J shed 8 bases, with 21 bases lying between them. Germline V gives CDR1 MNHNS, CDR2 SASEGT. The CDR3 is 14 amino acids.

The gene calls are TRBV28 and TRBJ2-1; maybe TRBD1 (6 bases). Trimming took 5 bases from V and 6 from J, leaving 23 bases between them. This CDR3 is built from 17 residues. Germline V gives CDR1 MDHEN, CDR2 SYDVKM. This chain's CDR3 is CASSPITGTKPANEQFF. CDR3 in DNA: TGTGCCAGCAGTCCCATTACCGGGACAAAACCCGCCAATGAGCAGTTCTTC.

There are many counts of this clonotype. V gene TRBV25-1 combines with J gene TRBJ2-5; D may be TRBD1 or TRBD2 (6 bases each). Germline CDR1 is MGHDK and CDR2 is SYGVNS. This CDR3 is built from 17 residues. Trimming took off 3 bases at V and 2 bases at J, with 19 bases between the two ends. CDR3 in amino acids: CASSDSGPRGAQETQYF. CDR3 DNA sequence: TGTGCCAGCAGTGATTCGGGGCCAAGGGGGGCACAAGAGACCCAGTACTTC.

This clonotype was recorded a few times. The gene calls are TRBV6-1 and TRBJ1-1; D not resolved. V was trimmed by 6 bases and J by 3 bases, leaving 17 bases between them. Per germline, CDR1 MNHNS and CDR2 SASEGT. The CDR3 spans 15 residues. The CDR3 sequence is CASSSPPRGDTEAFF. In DNA, the CDR3 is TGTGCCAGCAGCTCCCCGCCCCGGGGTGACACTGAAGCTTTCTTT.

In regard to this clonotype: The junction departs from the called germline gene at one end, perhaps through a read error. The genes are TRBV5-1 and TRBJ2-7, with a possible D match to TRBD2 (6 bases). Germline loops: CDR1 SGHRS, CDR2 YFSETQ. CDR3 length: 13 residues. The CDR3 sequence: CASSDGSSYEQHF. The DNA of the CDR3 is TGCGCCAGCAGCGACGGGAGCTCCTACGAGCAGCACTTC.

The V and J genes are TRBV20-1 and TRBJ2-3; D may correspond to TRBD1 or TRBD2 (5 bases each). From germline, CDR1 is DFQATT and CDR2 SNEGSKA (reference sequence). The CDR3 has 11 residues. The V gene lost 3 bases and the J gene lost 14 bases, with 15 bases spanning the gap. The DNA for the CDR3 is TGCAGTGCTAGTAGGGGACCCGTAACGTATTTT. This gives the protein CSASRGPVTYF.

There are many counts of this clonotype. The chain is built from TRBV14 and TRBJ1-4; 9 bases map to TRBD1. Germline lookup yields CDR1 SGHDN and CDR2 FVKESK. V lost 4 bases, J lost 5 bases, and 5 bases stayed unmatched. The CDR3 loop spans 15 amino acids. The CDR3 here is CASSPTGTGNEKLFF. CDR3 sequence (DNA): TGTGCCAGCAGCCCGACCGGGACAGGGAATGAAAAACTGTTTTTT.

V gene TRBV6-1 combines with J gene TRBJ2-3; maybe TRBD2 (5 bases). CDR3 length: 12 amino acids. Deletions cut 1 base from V and 7 bases from J, with 6 bases between. Germline V gene data show CDR1 as MNHNS and CDR2 as SASEGT. The CDR3 sequence is CASSEVGNTQYF. The CDR3 DNA follows: TGTGCCAGCAGTGAAGTCGGGAATACGCAGTATTTT.

This clonotype was counted many times. This chain joins TRBV28 and TRBJ1-5, with 9 bases aligning to TRBD1. Germline trimming cut 5 bases from V and 4 bases from J; bases unmatched to any gene: 9. This CDR3 has 16 residues. Germline CDR1 MDHEN, CDR2 SYDVKM. CDR3 nucleotides: TGTGCCAGCAGTGCGCCATTCGGACAGGGGAATCAGCCCCAGCATTTT. It codes for CASSAPFGQGNQPQHF.

This clonotype was observed many times. The rearrangement links TRBV30 to TRBJ2-7, with D perhaps matching TRBD1 (5 bases). The CDR3 has 14 amino acids. The V gene's germline CDR1 is GTSNPN and CDR2 SVGIG (reference sequence). Trimming removed 4 bases at V and 2 bases at J, with 15 bases between. As DNA, the CDR3 is TGTGCCTGGACCTGGCCAGGGTGGACCTACGAGCAGTACTTC. Amino acid sequence: CAWTWPGWTYEQYF.

The V call is TRBV6-1, the J call TRBJ2-1; D is uncertain. The CDR3 sequence is 14 residues long. In germline, CDR1 is MNHNS, CDR2 SASEGT. V lost 8 bases and J lost 3, with 14 bases in between. CDR3 DNA sequence: TGTGCCAGCGGGCCGACCGCCCTCTACAATGAGCAGTTCTTC. This encodes CASGPTALYNEQFF.

This clonotype was observed a few times. The chain links TRBV29-1 to TRBJ2-1; tentatively, D is TRBD2 (6 bases). This CDR3 region has 11 residues. Germline assignment: CDR1 SQVTM and CDR2 ANQGSEA. Trimming stripped 7 bases from V and 9 bases from J, with 13 bases between. In DNA form, the CDR3 reads TGCAGCGGGGGACTCTTAGGTGAGCAGTTCTTC. It encodes CSGGLLGEQFF.